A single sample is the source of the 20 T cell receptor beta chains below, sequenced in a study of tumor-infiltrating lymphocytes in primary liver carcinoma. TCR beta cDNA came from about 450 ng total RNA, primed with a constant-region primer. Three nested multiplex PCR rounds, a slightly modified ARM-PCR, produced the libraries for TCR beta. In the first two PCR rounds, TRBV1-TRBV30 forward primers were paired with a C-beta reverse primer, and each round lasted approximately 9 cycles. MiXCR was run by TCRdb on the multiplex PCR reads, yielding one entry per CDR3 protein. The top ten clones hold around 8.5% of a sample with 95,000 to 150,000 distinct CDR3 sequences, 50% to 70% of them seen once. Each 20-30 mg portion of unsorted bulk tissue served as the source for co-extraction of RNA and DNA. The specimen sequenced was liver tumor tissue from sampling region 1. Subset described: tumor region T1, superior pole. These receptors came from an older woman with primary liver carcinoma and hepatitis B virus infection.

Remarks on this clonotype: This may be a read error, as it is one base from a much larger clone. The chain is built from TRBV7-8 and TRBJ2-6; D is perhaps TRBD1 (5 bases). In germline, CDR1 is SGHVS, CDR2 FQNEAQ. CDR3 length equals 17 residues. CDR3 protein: CASSLAAWSSGANVVTF. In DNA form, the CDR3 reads TGTGCCAGCAGCTTAGCGGCGTGGAGCTCTGGGGCCAACGTCGTGACTTTC.

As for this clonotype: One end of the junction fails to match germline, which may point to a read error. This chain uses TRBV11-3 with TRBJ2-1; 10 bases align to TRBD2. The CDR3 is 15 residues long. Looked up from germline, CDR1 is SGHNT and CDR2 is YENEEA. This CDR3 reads CASSIDTSGMLEQFF. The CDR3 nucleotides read TGTGCCAGCAGCATAGATACTAGCGGGATGCTTGAGCAGTTCTTC.

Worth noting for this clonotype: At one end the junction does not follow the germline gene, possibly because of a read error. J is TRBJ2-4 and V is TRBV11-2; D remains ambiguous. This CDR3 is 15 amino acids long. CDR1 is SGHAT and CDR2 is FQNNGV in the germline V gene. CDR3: CARSLEPACQAIQYF. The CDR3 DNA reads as TGTGCCAGAAGCTTAGAACCGGCTTGCCAGGCCATTCAGTACTTC.

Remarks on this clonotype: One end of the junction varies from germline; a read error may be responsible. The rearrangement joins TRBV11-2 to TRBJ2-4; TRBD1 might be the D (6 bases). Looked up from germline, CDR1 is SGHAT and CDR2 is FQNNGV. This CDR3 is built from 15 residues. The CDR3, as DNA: TGTGCCGGCAGCTTAGAACCGGCTAGACAGGCCATTCAGTACTTC. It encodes CAGSLEPARQAIQYF. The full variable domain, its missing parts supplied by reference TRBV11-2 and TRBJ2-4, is EAGVAQSPRYKIIEKRQSVAFWCNPISGHATLYWYQQILGQGPKLLIQFQNNGVVDDSQLPKDRFSAERLKGVDSTLKIQPAKLEDSAVYLCAGSLEPARQAIQYFGAGTRLSVL.

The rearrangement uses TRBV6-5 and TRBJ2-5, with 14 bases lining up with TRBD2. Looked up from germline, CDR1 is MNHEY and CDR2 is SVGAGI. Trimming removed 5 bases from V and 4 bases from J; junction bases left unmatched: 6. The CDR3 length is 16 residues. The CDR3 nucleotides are TGTGCCAGCAGTCCCCTGGGACTAGCGGGGGCAGAGACCCAGTACTTC. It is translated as CASSPLGLAGAETQYF.

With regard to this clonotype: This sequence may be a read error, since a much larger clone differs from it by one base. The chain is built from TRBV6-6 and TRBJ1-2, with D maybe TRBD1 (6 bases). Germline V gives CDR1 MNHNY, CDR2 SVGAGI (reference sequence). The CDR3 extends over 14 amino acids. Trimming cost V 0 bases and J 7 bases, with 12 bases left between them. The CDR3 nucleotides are TGTGCCAGCAGTTACTCGGGGGGGGCCTGTGGCTACACCTTC. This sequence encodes CASSYSGGACGYTF.

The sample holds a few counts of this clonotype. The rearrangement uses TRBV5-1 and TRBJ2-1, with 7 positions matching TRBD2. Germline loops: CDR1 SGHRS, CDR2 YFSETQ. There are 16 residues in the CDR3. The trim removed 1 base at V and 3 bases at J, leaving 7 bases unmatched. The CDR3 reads CASSLFQTSFYNEQFF. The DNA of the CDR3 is TGCGCCAGCAGCTTGTTCCAGACTAGCTTCTACAATGAGCAGTTCTTC.

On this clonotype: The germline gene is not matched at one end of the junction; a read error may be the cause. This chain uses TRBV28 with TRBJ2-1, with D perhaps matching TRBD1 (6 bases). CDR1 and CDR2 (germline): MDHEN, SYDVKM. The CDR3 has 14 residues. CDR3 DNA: TGTGCCAGCAGTCCCCGTGTGACAGGCAATGAGCAGTCCTTC. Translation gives CASSPRVTGNEQSF.

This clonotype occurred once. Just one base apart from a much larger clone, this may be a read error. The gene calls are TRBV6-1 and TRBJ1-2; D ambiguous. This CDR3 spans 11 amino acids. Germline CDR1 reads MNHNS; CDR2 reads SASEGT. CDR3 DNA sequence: TGTGCCAGCAGTCCCGTTGGCGGCTCCACCTTC. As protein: CASSPVGGSTF.

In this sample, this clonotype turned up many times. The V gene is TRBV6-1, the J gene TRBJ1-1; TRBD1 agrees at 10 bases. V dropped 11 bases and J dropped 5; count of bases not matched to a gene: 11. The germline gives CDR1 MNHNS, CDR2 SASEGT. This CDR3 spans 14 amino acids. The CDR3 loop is CAADRDRGGTEAFF. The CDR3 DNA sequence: TGTGCCGCCGACCGGGACAGGGGCGGGACTGAAGCTTTCTTT.

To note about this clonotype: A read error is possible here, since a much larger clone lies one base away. CDR3 sequence: CASRPTGVGYEQYF. The DNA for the CDR3 is TGTGCCAGCAGACCGACAGGGGTAGGGTACGAGCAGTACTTC. V is TRBV6-1 and J is TRBJ2-7; 8 nucleotides match TRBD1. The trim removed 6 bases at V and 4 bases at J, leaving 8 bases unmatched. The germline V gene has CDR1 MNHNS and CDR2 SASEGT. The CDR3 runs 14 residues.

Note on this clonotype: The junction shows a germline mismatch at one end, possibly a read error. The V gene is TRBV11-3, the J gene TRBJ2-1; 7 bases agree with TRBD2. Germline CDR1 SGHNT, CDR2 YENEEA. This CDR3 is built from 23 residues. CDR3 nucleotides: TGTGCCAGCAGCTTAGTCCCCAACCTTGCGGCTTGCGGGAGTTTGAGCTCCTACAATGAGGAGTTCTTC. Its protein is CASSLVPNLAACGSLSSYNEEFF.

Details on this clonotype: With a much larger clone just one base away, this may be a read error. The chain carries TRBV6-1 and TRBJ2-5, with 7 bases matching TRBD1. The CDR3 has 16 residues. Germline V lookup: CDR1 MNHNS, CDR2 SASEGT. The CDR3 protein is CANSEQGQTEWQTQYF. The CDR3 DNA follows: TGTGCCAACAGTGAACAGGGGCAAACGGAATGGCAGACCCAGTACTTC.

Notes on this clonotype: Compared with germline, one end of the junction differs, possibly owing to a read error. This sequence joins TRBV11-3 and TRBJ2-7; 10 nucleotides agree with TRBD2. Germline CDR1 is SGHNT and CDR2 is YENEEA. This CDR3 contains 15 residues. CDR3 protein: CARSSGGLADYEQYF. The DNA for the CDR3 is TGTGCCAGGAGCTCAGGCGGACTAGCGGACTACGAGCAGTACTTC.

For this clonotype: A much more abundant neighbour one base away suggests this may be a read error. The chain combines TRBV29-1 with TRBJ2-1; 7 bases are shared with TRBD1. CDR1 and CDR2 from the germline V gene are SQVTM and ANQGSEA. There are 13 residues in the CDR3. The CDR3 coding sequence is TGCAGCGTATACCCGGGACAGAACAATAAGCAGTTCTTC. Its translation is CSVYPGQNNKQFF.

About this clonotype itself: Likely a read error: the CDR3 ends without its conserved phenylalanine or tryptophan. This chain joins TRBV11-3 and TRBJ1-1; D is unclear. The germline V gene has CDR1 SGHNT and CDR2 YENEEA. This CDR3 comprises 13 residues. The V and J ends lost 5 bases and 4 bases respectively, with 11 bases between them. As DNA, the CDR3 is TGTGCCAGCAGCCGTCCACTGGCCACTGAAGCTTTCCTT. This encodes CASSRPLATEAFL.

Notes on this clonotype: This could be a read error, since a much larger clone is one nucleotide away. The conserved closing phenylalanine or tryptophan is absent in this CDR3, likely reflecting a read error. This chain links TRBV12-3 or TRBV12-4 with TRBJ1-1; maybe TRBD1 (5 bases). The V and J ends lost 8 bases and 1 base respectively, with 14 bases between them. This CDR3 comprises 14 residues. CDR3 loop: CASSSGRENTEAFC. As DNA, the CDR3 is TGTGCCAGCTCTTCAGGGCGGGAGAACACTGAAGCTTTCTGT.

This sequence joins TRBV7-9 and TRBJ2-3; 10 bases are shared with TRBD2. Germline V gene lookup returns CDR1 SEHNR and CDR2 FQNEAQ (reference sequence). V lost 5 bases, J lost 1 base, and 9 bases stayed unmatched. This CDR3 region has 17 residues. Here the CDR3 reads CASSRASGTSGTDTQYF. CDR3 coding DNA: TGTGCCAGCAGCCGAGCCTCCGGGACTAGCGGCACAGATACGCAGTATTTT.

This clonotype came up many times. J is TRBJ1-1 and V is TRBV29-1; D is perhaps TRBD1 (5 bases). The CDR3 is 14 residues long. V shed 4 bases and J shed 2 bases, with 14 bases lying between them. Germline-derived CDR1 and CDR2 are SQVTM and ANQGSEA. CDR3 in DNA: TGCAGCGTTGTGGAGCAGGGACGTAACACTGAAGCTTTCTTT. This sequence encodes CSVVEQGRNTEAFF.

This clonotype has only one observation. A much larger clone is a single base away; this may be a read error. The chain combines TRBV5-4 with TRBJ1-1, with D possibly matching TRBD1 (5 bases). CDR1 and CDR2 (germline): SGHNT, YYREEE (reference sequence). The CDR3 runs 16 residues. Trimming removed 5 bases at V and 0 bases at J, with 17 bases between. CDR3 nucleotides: TGTGCCAGCAGTCGGGGCGCGGGGATACTGAACACTGAAGCTTTCTTT. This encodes CASSRGAGILNTEAFF. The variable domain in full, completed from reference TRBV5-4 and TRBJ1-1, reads ETGVTQSPTHLIKTRGQQVTLRCSSQSGHNTVSWYQQALGQGPQFIFQYYREEENGRGNFPPRFSGLQFPNYSSELNVNALELDDSALYLCASSRGAGILNTEAFFGQGTRLTVV.